This T cell receptor (beta chain) was identified during a study of blood T cell repertoires in COVID-19. Turning to the study itself: Collection of acute and convalescent COVID-19 samples took place in the United States, Italy and Spain. PBMCs, B-cell-depleted T cells, or T cells were the source of the cDNA or gDNA that made up the material.

This CDR3 spans 12 amino acids. J was trimmed by 13 bases and V by 5 bases; bases with no gene match: 6. As handled by the study authors: Cell counts per sample came from amplifying reference gene primers. Only in-frame clones appear in the TCRdb table, and some are missing; sequencing was by immunoSEQ multiplex PCR. The V and J calls and clone size are taken from that table; D and trimming were inferred from the DNA. This table holds over 60,000 clones, around 76% found once. This TCR derives from a woman at least 80 years old with acute or convalescent COVID-19. The J gene is TRBJ1-1, the V gene TRBV12-3 or TRBV12-4; 11 positions match TRBD1. Sequencing input: peripheral blood. CDR3 amino acids: CASSAGDRGIFF. The CDR3 region has the DNA TGTGCCAGCAGTGCCGGGGACAGGGGGATTTTCTTT.